The 20 T cell receptor beta chains reported below all come from one sample, sequenced in a study of blood T cell repertoires in COVID-19. Method: immunoSEQ multiplex PCR; TCRdb's copy keeps in-frame clones and lacks some. The sample records roughly 240,000 clones, 85% to 90% being singletons. Sequencing was performed on PBMCs or T cells enriched from blood (not recorded which). Receptor source: a man in his fifties who had been exposed to COVID-19.

This chain connects TRBV28 to TRBJ1-6; no reliable D call. Trimming cost V 3 bases and J 9 bases, with 6 bases left between them. The CDR3 sequence is 12 residues long. The germline V gene has CDR1 MDHEN and CDR2 SYDVKM. CDR3 residues: CASSFTSSPLHF. CDR3 coding DNA: TGTGCCAGCAGTTTCACGAGTTCACCCCTCCACTTT.

This clone has just one count. This rearrangement joins TRBV4-1 to TRBJ1-4; 9 nucleotides align to TRBD1. V lost 0 bases to trimming and J lost 14 bases; unmatched junction nucleotides: 4. Per germline, CDR1 MGHRA and CDR2 YSYEKL. The CDR3 length is 13 residues. The CDR3 nucleotides are TGCGCCAGCAGCCAAGATATTGGACAGGGGCTGTTTTTT. Its protein product is CASSQDIGQGLFF.

The V call is TRBV2, the J call TRBJ1-1; no clear D. Germline CDR1 SNHLY, CDR2 FYNNEI. V was pared by 5 bases and J by 2 bases, with 3 bases between. CDR3 length equals 11 residues. CDR3 sequence (DNA): TGTGCCAGCAGTTTAAACACTGAAGCTTTCTTT. Translation gives CASSLNTEAFF.

This chain uses TRBV30 with TRBJ2-3; 14 bases fit TRBD2. Germline lookup yields CDR1 GTSNPN and CDR2 SVGIG (reference sequence). Trimming took 8 bases from V and 3 from J; bases not matched to a gene: 4. The CDR3 extends over 14 amino acids. The CDR3 is CARGLAGGTDTQYF. CDR3 nucleotide sequence: TGTGCCCGCGGACTAGCGGGAGGAACAGATACGCAGTATTTT.

The chain uses TRBV15 and TRBJ2-5; a possible D gene is TRBD2 (5 bases). Germline CDR1 LNHNV, CDR2 YYDKDF (reference sequence). The CDR3 is made up of 16 amino acids. The V end lost 1 base, the J end lost 4 bases, and 16 bases lay between the germline ends. CDR3 sequence reads: CATSRGVSSRGETQYF. CDR3 nucleotides: TGTGCCACCAGCAGAGGGGTTTCTTCTCGGGGAGAGACCCAGTACTTC.

In its sample, this clone was seen once. The chain is built from TRBV5-4 and TRBJ1-6, with 7 bases identical to TRBD1. This CDR3 is built from 15 residues. CDR1 and CDR2 (germline): SGHNT, YYREEE (reference sequence). V shed 3 bases, J shed 8 bases, and the junction held 8 bases outside the gene matches. The DNA for the CDR3 is TGTGCCAGCAGCTCTAGACAGGGTGGGGATTCACCCCTCCACTTT. Residues: CASSSRQGGDSPLHF.

The V and J genes are TRBV9 and TRBJ1-3; D perhaps matches TRBD1 (6 bases). Between the trimmed V and J ends, which lost 3 bases and 0 bases, there was a span of 16 bases. This CDR3 has 17 residues. CDR1 is SGDLS, CDR2 YYNGEE, per germline. This CDR3 is CASSEIGTRSSGNTIYF. In nucleotides, the CDR3 is TGTGCCAGCAGCGAAATCGGGACACGGAGCTCTGGAAACACCATATATTTT.

This rearrangement joins TRBV4-2 to TRBJ1-4; D uncertain. Germline values: CDR1 LGHNA, CDR2 YNFKEQ. V gave up 5 bases and J gave up 5 bases, with 18 bases separating them. The length of the CDR3 is 16 residues. CDR3 DNA: TGTGCCAGCAGCAAATCGTCCGGGAGGTCCAATGAAAAACTGTTTTTT. Its translation: CASSKSSGRSNEKLFF.

V usage is TRBV2 and J usage is TRBJ1-6; no definite D call. This CDR3 contains 15 residues. The ends were cut back, 0 bases at V and 0 bases at J, with 3 bases in the middle. Germline values: CDR1 SNHLY, CDR2 FYNNEI. CDR3 sequence (DNA): TGTGCCAGCAGTGAAGCGAGCTCCTATAATTCACCCCTCCACTTT. Protein sequence: CASSEASSYNSPLHF.

The table lists this clone with a few counts. The chain recombines TRBV2 with TRBJ2-7, with D unresolved. The germline gives CDR1 SNHLY, CDR2 FYNNEI. V gave up 7 bases and J gave up 4 bases, with 14 bases separating them. The CDR3 length is 13 residues. As DNA, the CDR3 is TGTGCCAGCACATTAGAGGCGACTTACGAGCAGTACTTC. Protein: CASTLEATYEQYF.

This clone was seen just once. This rearrangement joins TRBV2 to TRBJ1-5, with D perhaps matching TRBD1 (5 bases). V gave up 8 bases and J gave up 0 bases, with 17 bases separating them. CDR3 length: 16 residues. Germline V gene sequence: CDR1 SNHLY, CDR2 FYNNEI. CDR3 in amino acids: CASAIGGGGSNQPQHF. The CDR3 bases are TGTGCCAGCGCTATAGGTGGGGGAGGTAGCAATCAGCCCCAGCATTTT. Drawing the rest from reference TRBV2 and TRBJ1-5, the complete variable domain is EPEVTQTPSHQVTQMGQEVILRCVPISNHLYFYWYRQILGQKVEFLVSFYNNEISEKSEIFDDQFSVERPDGSNFTLKIRSTKLEDSAMYFCASAIGGGGSNQPQHFGDGTRLSIL.

This chain uses TRBV27 with TRBJ1-6; 7 bases agree with TRBD1. Losses at the gene ends were 5 bases for V and 9 bases for J; bases not matched to a gene: 4. This CDR3 is built from 13 residues. Germline V lookup: CDR1 MNHEY, CDR2 SMNVEV (reference sequence). CDR3 bases: TGTGCCAGCAGTCCCCGACAGGGTTCACCCCTCCACTTT. This translates into CASSPRQGSPLHF.

This chain joins TRBV18 and TRBJ2-1, with TRBD1 matching over 10 bases. Germline CDR1 KGHSH, CDR2 LQKENI. V dropped 4 bases and J dropped 7; count of bases not matched to a gene: 4. The CDR3 loop spans 14 amino acids. The DNA of the CDR3 is TGTGCCAGCTCACAGGACAGGGGGACGAATGAGCAGTTCTTC. This translates into CASSQDRGTNEQFF.

V and J are TRBV3-1 (or the pseudogene TRBV3-2) and TRBJ1-5; D may be TRBD1 (5 bases). CDR1 is LGHDT and CDR2 is YNNKEL in the germline V gene (reference sequence). V was clipped by 0 bases and J by 7 bases, with 13 bases between them. The CDR3 runs to 15 residues. The CDR3: CASSQDSGGTQPQHF. DNA for the CDR3: TGTGCCAGCAGCCAAGACTCGGGGGGGACCCAGCCCCAGCATTTT.

The genes are TRBV19 and TRBJ1-1; D is undetermined. Per germline, CDR1 LNHDA and CDR2 SQIVND (reference sequence). CDR3 length: 13 amino acids. Trimming took off 7 bases at V and 1 base at J, with 10 bases between the two ends. CDR3 nucleotide sequence: TGTGCCAGTATTCCCCACTGGAACACTGAAGCTTTCTTT. It translates to CASIPHWNTEAFF.

The CDR3 DNA reads as TGTGCCAGCAGCACCCTCTCGAGGCAGGCGGGTTGGTACGAGCAGTACGTC. Translating gives CASSTLSRQAGWYEQYV. The rearrangement links TRBV21-1 to TRBJ2-7; the listed D gene, TRBD2, was not tested against the DNA. TRBV21-1 is given as a pseudogene. CDR3 length: 17 residues.

The chain recombines TRBV28 with TRBJ2-7; 7 positions match TRBD1. There are 13 residues in the CDR3. The junction had 1 base not matched to a gene; V was cut back by 2 bases and J by 3 bases. CDR1 MDHEN and CDR2 SYDVKM come from the germline V gene. The CDR3 protein is CASSLPGGYEQYV. The CDR3 DNA follows: TGTGCCAGCAGTTTACCAGGGGGCTACGAGCAGTACGTC.

V and J are TRBV5-1 and TRBJ2-2, with TRBD1 identical over 7 bases. The V gene end was trimmed by 0 bases and the J gene end by 6 bases; junction bases not matched to a gene: 5. The CDR3 runs 15 residues. Germline CDR1 and CDR2: SGHRS and YFSETQ. The CDR3 sequence is CASSLVRQGAGELFF. CDR3 in DNA: TGCGCCAGCAGCTTGGTGAGACAGGGAGCCGGGGAGCTGTTTTTT.

V and J are TRBV7-2 and TRBJ2-7; 8 nucleotides line up with TRBD1. In germline, CDR1 is SGHTA, CDR2 FQGNSA. CDR3 length: 14 amino acids. Trimming at V came to 5 bases and at J to 4 bases, leaving 7 bases not matched to a gene. The CDR3 spells CASSVRQGLYEQYF. For the CDR3, the DNA is TGTGCCAGCAGCGTCAGACAGGGGTTGTACGAGCAGTACTTC.

The chain has TRBV7-3 and TRBJ2-1; 7 bases are a match to TRBD2. Germline loops: CDR1 SGHTA, CDR2 FQGTGA. With 2 bases clipped from V and 2 bases from J, the junction kept 0 bases outside the gene matches. The CDR3 spans 14 residues. The CDR3 DNA is TGTGCCAGCAGCTTAGGACTAGCCTACAATGAGCAGTTCTTC. Protein sequence: CASSLGLAYNEQFF.